These 24 T cell receptor beta chains were sequenced from one sample in a study of cytotoxic CD8 clonotypes in ibrutinib-treated CLL. Sequenced by immunoSEQ multiplex PCR; TCRdb stores in-frame clones only, minus some. The sample lists 150,000 to 200,000 clones, about 88% seen once, with over 2.5% in the top ten. The specimen was PBMCs, collected at disease progression, from a patient treated with ibrutinib. The receptor source for this set is a human donor with chronic lymphocytic leukemia.

This rearrangement joins TRBV11-1 to TRBJ2-7; 8 bases agree with TRBD1. The CDR3 has 15 amino acids. Germline CDR1 is SGHAT and CDR2 is FQDESV (reference sequence). J lost 5 bases, V lost 0 bases, and 6 bases had no gene match. CDR3 sequence: CASSLAIRTGNEQYF. Written as DNA, the CDR3 is TGTGCCAGCAGCTTAGCTATCCGGACAGGGAACGAGCAGTACTTC.

This chain links TRBV27 with TRBJ2-1; 10 bases map to TRBD1. Germline lookup yields CDR1 MNHEY and CDR2 SMNVEV (reference sequence). CDR3 size: 14 residues. The V segment lost 7 bases and the J segment 6 bases; nucleotides outside the gene matches: 6. CDR3 DNA: TGTGCCAGCACCACCGGGACAGGGGTCAATGAGCAGTTCTTC. As protein: CASTTGTGVNEQFF.

The chain employs TRBV28 and TRBJ1-5; 9 bases are shared with TRBD1. V was pared by 4 bases and J by 5 bases, with 3 bases of the junction left unmatched. Germline V gene lookup returns CDR1 MDHEN and CDR2 SYDVKM. This CDR3 is built from 14 residues. CDR3 protein: CASSSGQGYQPQHF. The CDR3 DNA is TGTGCCAGCAGTTCGGGACAGGGATATCAGCCCCAGCATTTT.

This chain uses TRBV11-2 with TRBJ1-5, with 8 bases that match TRBD1. CDR1 SGHAT and CDR2 FQNNGV come from the germline V gene. V was pared by 3 bases and J by 2 bases, with 3 bases of the junction left unmatched. There are 15 residues in the CDR3. The CDR3 nucleotides are TGTGCCAGCAGCTTGACGGACAGGGGCAATCAGCCCCAGCATTTT. Its protein is CASSLTDRGNQPQHF. Full variable domain (remainder filled in from reference TRBV11-2 and TRBJ1-5): EAGVAQSPRYKIIEKRQSVAFWCNPISGHATLYWYQQILGQGPKLLIQFQNNGVVDDSQLPKDRFSAERLKGVDSTLKIQPAKLEDSAVYLCASSLTDRGNQPQHFGDGTRLSIL.

The gene calls are TRBV7-9 and TRBJ1-1; possible D gene TRBD1, 6 bases. Trimming took off 5 bases at V and 0 bases at J, with 16 bases between the two ends. The CDR3 length is 16 residues. The germline V gene has CDR1 SEHNR and CDR2 FQNEAQ (reference sequence). The CDR3 reads CASSPSGTTMNTEAFF. CDR3 DNA sequence: TGTGCCAGCAGCCCAAGCGGGACAACCATGAACACTGAAGCTTTCTTT. Variable domain in full (rest from reference TRBV7-9 and TRBJ1-1): DTGVSQNPRHKITKRGQNVTFRCDPISEHNRLYWYRQTLGQGPEFLTYFQNEAQLEKSRLLSDRFSAERPKGSFSTLEIQRTEQGDSAMYLCASSPSGTTMNTEAFFGQGTRLTVV.

This chain uses TRBV5-8 with TRBJ1-2; a possible D gene is TRBD1 (6 bases). CDR3 length: 16 amino acids. Trimming removed 3 bases at V and 1 base at J, with 16 bases between. Germline V gene sequence: CDR1 SGHTS, CDR2 YDEGEE. CDR3 amino acids: CASSSVGTRVNYGYTF. The CDR3 region has the DNA TGTGCCAGCAGCTCCGTTGGGACAAGAGTTAACTATGGCTACACCTTC. Using reference TRBV5-8 and TRBJ1-2 for the parts outside the CDR3, the full variable domain is EAGVTQSPTHLIKTRGQQATLRCSPISGHTSVYWYQQALGLGLQFLLWYDEGEERNRGNFPPRFSGRQFPNYSSELNVNALELEDSALYLCASSSVGTRVNYGYTFGSGTRLTVV.

The chain uses TRBV6-1 and TRBJ1-4, with 9 bases aligning to TRBD1. This CDR3 is 15 amino acids long. Germline CDR1 is MNHNS and CDR2 is SASEGT. Trimming cost V 5 bases and J 7 bases; bases outside gene matches: 8. In nucleotides, the CDR3 is TGTGCCAGCAGTCGCGCCGGGACAGGGACTGAAAAACTGTTTTTT. Protein product: CASSRAGTGTEKLFF.

The chain has TRBV29-1 and TRBJ1-1; D might be TRBD1 (6 bases). Germline V gene data show CDR1 as SQVTM and CDR2 as ANQGSEA. This CDR3 region has 15 residues. Trimming removed 2 bases at V and 1 base at J, with 14 bases between. The CDR3 DNA reads TGCAGCGTTGAACTCGATGGACAGCAGAACACTGAAGCTTTCTTT. Its protein product is CSVELDGQQNTEAFF.

The chain couples TRBV7-2 to TRBJ2-7; 7 bases line up with TRBD2. V was clipped by 0 bases and J by 4 bases; unmatched bases: 3. The length of the CDR3 is 14 residues. Germline CDR1 SGHTA, CDR2 FQGNSA. The CDR3 spells CASSLAGGPYEQYF. The CDR3 nucleotides read TGTGCCAGCAGCTTAGCGGGAGGGCCGTACGAGCAGTACTTC.

This clone was picked up a small number of times. The chain combines TRBV18 with TRBJ2-5, with 7 bases lining up with TRBD1. The CDR3 sequence is 14 residues long. The germline gives CDR1 KGHSH, CDR2 LQKENI. V was pared by 4 bases and J by 3 bases, with 5 bases of the junction left unmatched. CDR3 DNA: TGTGCCAGCTCACGTAACAGGGGTGAAGAGACCCAGTACTTC. This sequence encodes CASSRNRGEETQYF. Full variable domain (outside the CDR3, taken from reference TRBV18 and TRBJ2-5): NAGVMQNPRHLVRRRGQEARLRCSPMKGHSHVYWYRQLPEEGLKFMVYLQKENIIDESGMPKERFSAEFPKEGPSILRIQQVVRGDSAAYFCASSRNRGEETQYFGPGTRLLVL.

The rearrangement uses TRBV5-1 and TRBJ1-5; 7 nucleotides align to TRBD1. V lost 0 bases and J lost 7; bases outside the gene matches: 4. Germline-derived CDR1 and CDR2 are SGHRS and YFSETQ. The length of the CDR3 is 14 residues. The CDR3 reads CASSLETGQQPQHF. In DNA, the CDR3 is TGCGCCAGCAGCTTGGAGACAGGGCAACAGCCCCAGCATTTT.

The V and J genes are TRBV5-1 and TRBJ2-1; TRBD2 aligns across 12 bases. The V gene's germline CDR1 is SGHRS and CDR2 YFSETQ. The CDR3 is made up of 19 amino acids. The junction had 14 bases not matched to a gene; V was cut back by 3 bases and J by 4 bases. The CDR3 DNA reads TGCGCCAGCAGCTGGACTAGCGGGATCACACTTTCTCTGTACAATGAGCAGTTCTTC. Residues: CASSWTSGITLSLYNEQFF. Combining the CDR3 with reference TRBV5-1 and TRBJ2-1 gives the whole variable domain KAGVTQTPRYLIKTRGQQVTLSCSPISGHRSVSWYQQTPGQGLQFLFEYFSETQRNKGNFPGRFSGRQFSNSRSEMNVSTLELGDSALYLCASSWTSGITLSLYNEQFFGPGTRLTVL.

The J gene is TRBJ1-3, the V gene TRBV11-2; tentative D call: TRBD1 (5 bases). Germline CDR1 reads SGHAT; CDR2 reads FQNNGV. V was pared by 3 bases and J by 2 bases, with 20 bases between. The CDR3 has 18 amino acids. This CDR3 is CASSFARGEGSAGNTIYF. DNA for the CDR3: TGTGCCAGCAGCTTTGCGAGGGGAGAAGGGAGTGCTGGAAACACCATATATTTT. The whole variable domain, remainder taken from reference TRBV11-2 and TRBJ1-3, is EAGVAQSPRYKIIEKRQSVAFWCNPISGHATLYWYQQILGQGPKLLIQFQNNGVVDDSQLPKDRFSAERLKGVDSTLKIQPAKLEDSAVYLCASSFARGEGSAGNTIYFGEGSWLTVV.

The V gene is TRBV11-2, the J gene TRBJ2-1, with 8 bases lining up with TRBD1. Trimming removed 5 bases from V and 2 bases from J; junction bases left unmatched: 5. The CDR3 extends over 15 amino acids. Germline-derived CDR1 and CDR2 are SGHAT and FQNNGV. The CDR3 reads CASSQGAETYNEQFF. The CDR3, as DNA: TGTGCCAGCAGCCAGGGGGCAGAGACCTACAATGAGCAGTTCTTC.

J is TRBJ2-7 and V is TRBV28; D could derive from TRBD1 or TRBD2 (6 bases each). Per the germline V gene, CDR1 is MDHEN and CDR2 is SYDVKM. The CDR3 extends over 16 amino acids. Trimming pared 6 bases from V and 4 bases from J, leaving 22 bases between. For the CDR3, the DNA is TGTGCCAGCAGCCCCCAAGGAGAGGGGGGCATGTACGAGCAGTACTTC. This sequence encodes CASSPQGEGGMYEQYF.

The rearrangement uses TRBV7-9 and TRBJ2-1; TRBD2 matches 7 bases. V shed 6 bases, J shed 0 bases, and the junction held 5 bases outside the gene matches. Germline V CDR1 and CDR2: SEHNR, FQNEAQ (reference sequence). This CDR3 comprises 15 residues. In DNA, the CDR3 is TGTGCCAGCAGTCGGGACTACCCCTCCTACAATGAGCAGTTCTTC. It codes for CASSRDYPSYNEQFF.

The chain combines TRBV7-9 with TRBJ1-2; D is unresolved. The germline V gene encodes CDR1 SEHNR and CDR2 FQNEAQ (reference sequence). The CDR3 is 12 residues long. The germline V and J ends were trimmed by 4 bases and 3 bases, with 6 bases remaining between them. Here the CDR3 reads CASSSGDYGYTF. CDR3 bases: TGTGCCAGCAGCTCCGGAGACTATGGCTACACCTTC.

J is TRBJ1-2 and V is TRBV6-1, with TRBD1 matching 9 bases. Trimming removed 6 bases from V and 6 bases from J; junction bases left unmatched: 2. The germline CDR1 and CDR2 sequences are MNHNS and SASEGT. The CDR3 sequence is 12 residues long. The DNA of the CDR3 is TGTGCCAGCAGAGGGACAGGGAATGGCTACACCTTC. Translation gives CASRGTGNGYTF.

The J gene is TRBJ2-2, the V gene TRBV27; D tentatively fits TRBD1 or TRBD2 (6 bases each). Germline assignment: CDR1 MNHEY and CDR2 SMNVEV (reference sequence). The V and J ends lost 6 bases and 3 bases respectively, with 17 bases between them. This CDR3 has 16 amino acids. The CDR3 here is CASSIRGQLDTGELFF. CDR3 nucleotides: TGTGCCAGCAGCATACGGGGGCAGTTAGACACCGGGGAGCTGTTTTTT.

The V and J genes are TRBV11-1 and TRBJ2-7, with 8 positions matching TRBD1. In germline, CDR1 is SGHAT, CDR2 FQDESV (reference sequence). Losses at the gene ends were 5 bases for V and 3 bases for J; bases not matched to a gene: 6. The CDR3 is made up of 14 amino acids. This CDR3 is CASSLRQGSYEQYF. Written as DNA, the CDR3 is TGTGCCAGCAGCCTGAGACAGGGGAGCTACGAGCAGTACTTC. Drawing the rest from reference TRBV11-1 and TRBJ2-7, the complete variable domain is EAEVAQSPRYKITEKSQAVAFWCDPISGHATLYWYRQILGQGPELLVQFQDESVVDDSQLPKDRFSAERLKGVDSTLKIQPAELGDSAMYLCASSLRQGSYEQYFGPGTRLTVT.

The J gene is TRBJ2-7, the V gene TRBV30; 12 nucleotides match TRBD2. Germline loops: CDR1 GTSNPN, CDR2 SVGIG (reference sequence). The CDR3 is 16 residues long. V shed 1 base, J shed 4 bases, and the junction held 8 bases outside the gene matches. The CDR3 is CAWSAQGTSGLYEQYF. CDR3 nucleotide sequence: TGTGCCTGGAGTGCCCAAGGGACTAGCGGGTTATACGAGCAGTACTTC.

The genes are TRBV25-1 and TRBJ2-3; TRBD2 agrees at 14 bases. The J segment lost 6 bases and the V segment lost 0 bases, leaving 5 bases of the junction unmatched. CDR3 length: 17 residues. The germline CDR1 and CDR2 sequences are MGHDK and SYGVNS. The CDR3 nucleotides are TGTGCCAGCAGTGAATATTTCAGGACTAGCGGGAGGGATACGCAGTATTTT. Its protein is CASSEYFRTSGRDTQYF.

The chain couples TRBV25-1 to TRBJ1-1; 7 positions agree with TRBD1. Trimming took 6 bases from V and 1 from J; bases not matched to a gene: 5. Germline loops: CDR1 MGHDK, CDR2 SYGVNS. The length of the CDR3 is 14 residues. Here the CDR3 reads CASRTGQWNTEAFF. In nucleotides, the CDR3 is TGTGCCAGCAGGACGGGACAGTGGAACACTGAAGCTTTCTTT.

In DNA, the CDR3 is TGTGCCACCAGCAGAGATACGTGGACAGGTGGACAGCCCCAGCATTTT. Protein: CATSRDTWTGGQPQHF. The V gene is TRBV15, the J gene TRBJ1-5; 7 bases are a match to TRBD1. The germline CDR1 and CDR2 sequences are LNHNV and YYDKDF (reference sequence). V shed 0 bases and J 7 bases; nucleotides not matched to a gene: 9. This CDR3 spans 16 amino acids.